This TCR beta chain comes out of a study of beta chain features in type 1 diabetes. Broader study findings: Compared with healthy donors, patients appeared to share more similar naive, central memory and regulatory TCRB repertoires. PCR might show a preference for shorter templates, equally across patients and controls.

As every portion of the isolated RNA was reverse transcribed, the sequencing read expressed TCRB transcripts. Clones were read by immunoSEQ multiplex PCR, and TCRdb kept only the in-frame ones, dropping some. Of 850,000 to 900,000 clones in the sample, about a sixth were seen once. The junction had 10 bases not matched to a gene; V was cut back by 4 bases and J by 6 bases. Germline V lookup: CDR1 SGHNT, CDR2 YYREEE (reference sequence). This CDR3 is built from 16 residues. A few counts support this clone. Its antigen is unidentified. V and J are TRBV5-4 and TRBJ2-2; 9 bases map to TRBD1. The origin of this receptor is a woman aged 18-29 years in good health. The sample was naive CD4+ T cells from blood. The CDR3 DNA sequence: TGTGCCAGCAGCCCGGGACAGGGATTCTTATCCGGGGAGCTGTTTTTT. This gives the protein CASSPGQGFLSGELFF.